Here is one T cell receptor beta chain with its context. No antigen is known for it. Germline CDR1 is LNHNV and CDR2 is YYDKDF (reference sequence). V lost 0 bases and J lost 2, with 7 bases in between. The CDR3 loop spans 14 amino acids. The study's findings and limits: The TCR gene usage of tumor memory CD4+ T cells clustered together with blood and lymph node memory CD4+ cells and with lymph node naive CD4+ cells. Tumor Tregs overlapped most with tumor, then blood, naive CD4+ cells.

After constant-region reverse-primer amplification, full-length variable regions underwent semi-nested PCR with Nested Universal Primer A. MiXCR, applied by TCRdb to the 5' RACE reads, yields one record per CDR3 protein. The repertoire holds about 40,000 distinct CDR3 sequences, with about 20% as singletons. Purified naive CD4+ T cells were depleted of CD25+ Tregs. This rearrangement joins TRBV15 to TRBJ1-1, with D perhaps matching TRBD1 (5 bases). The sequenced sample consisted of naive CD4+ T cells sorted from a lymph node. Noted subset: naive CD4+ T cells, CD4+CD45RA+CD25-. The source of this sequence is a female donor with breast cancer. The CDR3 DNA reads as TGTGCCACCAGCAGAGAGGGGGGTAACACTGAAGCTTTCTTT. Protein sequence: CATSREGGNTEAFF.